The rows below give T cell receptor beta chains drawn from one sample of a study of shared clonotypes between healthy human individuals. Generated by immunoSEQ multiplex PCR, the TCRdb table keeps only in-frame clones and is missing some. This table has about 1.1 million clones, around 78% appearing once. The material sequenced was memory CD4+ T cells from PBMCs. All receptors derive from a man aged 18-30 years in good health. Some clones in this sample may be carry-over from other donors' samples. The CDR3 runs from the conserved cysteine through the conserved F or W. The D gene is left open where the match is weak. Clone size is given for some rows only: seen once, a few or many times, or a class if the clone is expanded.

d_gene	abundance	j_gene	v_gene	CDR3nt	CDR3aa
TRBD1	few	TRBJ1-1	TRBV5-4	TGTGCCAGCAGCCCGGACAGGAGTAACACTGAAGCTTTCTTT	CASSPDRSNTEAFF
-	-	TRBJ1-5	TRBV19	TGTGCCAGCCTTGGGCCGACTTATTCGAGCAATCAGCCCCAGCATTTT	CASLGPTYSSNQPQHF
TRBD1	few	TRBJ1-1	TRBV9	TGTGCCAGCAGCGTGGGACAGAGAAGGACTGAAGCTTTCTTT	CASSVGQRRTEAFF
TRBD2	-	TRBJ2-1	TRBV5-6	TGTGCCAGCAGCTTACCTCTGACTAGCGGCAGGTTCAATGAGCAGTTCTTC	CASSLPLTSGRFNEQFF
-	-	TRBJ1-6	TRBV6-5	TGTGCCAGCAGGCCTGGCGTCAACTCACCCCTCCACTTT	CASRPGVNSPLHF
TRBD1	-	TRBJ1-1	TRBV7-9	TGTGCCAGCAGCTTAGCTCAGCAGGGGGCTGAAGCTTTCTTT	CASSLAQQGAEAFF
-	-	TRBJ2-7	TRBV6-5	TGTGCCAGCAGTTGGGCGGGACAGAGCTCCTACGAGCAGTACTTC	CASSWAGQSSYEQYF
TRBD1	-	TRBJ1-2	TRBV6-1	TGTGCCAGCAGTGAATCGCGGACAGGGTGGAATGGCTACACCTTC	CASSESRTGWNGYTF
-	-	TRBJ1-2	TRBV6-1	TGTGCCAGCAGTGAGGTGGCGCTACTCTCAAACTATGGCTACACCTTC	CASSEVALLSNYGYTF
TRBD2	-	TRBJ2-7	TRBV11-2	TGTGCCAGCAGGCGAGCTAGCGGGAGGCCTCCCTACGAGCAGTACTTC	CASRRASGRPPYEQYF
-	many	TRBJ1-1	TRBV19	TGTGCCAGTAGTAGTCGGGAGGGGAAAGCTTTCTTT	CASSSREGKAFF
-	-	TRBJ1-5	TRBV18	TGTGCCAGCTCACAACAGCCCCATCAGCCCCAGCATTTT	CASSQQPHQPQHF
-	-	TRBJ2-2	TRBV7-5	TGTGTCAGAAGCTTATGGGCTAGTAGCTGGGAGCTGTTTTTT	CVRSLWASSWELFF
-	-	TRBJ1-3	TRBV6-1	TGTGCCAGCAGTTTGACCCGGACGTACGGAAACACCATATATTTT	CASSLTRTYGNTIYF
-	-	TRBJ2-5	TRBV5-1	TGCGCCAGCAGCTCGGCATCGGGTGCGGAGACCCAGTACTTC	CASSSASGAETQYF
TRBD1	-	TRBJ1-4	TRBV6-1	TGTGCCAGCACTGAGACGGGGACAGGGAATGAAAAACTGTTTTTT	CASTETGTGNEKLFF
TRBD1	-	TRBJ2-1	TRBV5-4	TGTGCCAGTCTGCCCGGGACAGGGGGCGCGGGGTTCTACTACAATGAGCAGTTCTTC	CASLPGTGGAGFYYNEQFF
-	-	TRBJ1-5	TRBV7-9	TGTGCCAGCAGCCCGCTACGCGGTCAGCCCCAGCATTTT	CASSPLRGQPQHF
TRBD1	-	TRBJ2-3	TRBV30	TGTGCCTGGAGTACTGCAGGGGGTTACACAGATACGCAGTATTTT	CAWSTAGGYTDTQYF
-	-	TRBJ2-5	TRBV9	TGTGCCAGCAGCGATACCGGGCAAGAGACCCAGTACTTC	CASSDTGQETQYF
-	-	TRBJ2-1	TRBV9	TGTGCCAGCAGCGTAAACCCGCTGGGGGTGGTGGACAATGAGCAGTTCTTC	CASSVNPLGVVDNEQFF
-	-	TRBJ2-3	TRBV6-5	TGTGCCAGCCGTAAACAGGGCCCAGATACGCAGTATTTT	CASRKQGPDTQYF
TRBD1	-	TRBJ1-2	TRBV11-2	TGTGCCAGCAGCTTAACGTCAGGGGGCCTTGGCTACACCTTC	CASSLTSGGLGYTF
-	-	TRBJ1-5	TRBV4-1	TGCGCCAGCAGCCTGCAGGGTTCGGGCCAGCCCCAGCATTTT	CASSLQGSGQPQHF
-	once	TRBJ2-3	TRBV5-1	TGCGCCAGCAGCCCCCGAGGAGATACGCAGTATTTT	CASSPRGDTQYF
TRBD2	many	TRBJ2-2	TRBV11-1	TGTGCCAGCAGCTCGCTTAGCGGGAGAAGTAACACCGGGGAGCTGTTTTTT	CASSSLSGRSNTGELFF
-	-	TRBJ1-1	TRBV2	TGTGCCAGCAGGGATGGGACGGCTGAAGCTTTCTTT	CASRDGTAEAFF
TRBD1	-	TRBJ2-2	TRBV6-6	TGTGCCAGCAGTTACGGGACAGCCACCGGGGAGCTGTTTTTT	CASSYGTATGELFF
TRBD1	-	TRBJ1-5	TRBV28	TGTGCCAGCAGTTTACGCACAGGGGCTCGGCCCCAGCATTTT	CASSLRTGARPQHF
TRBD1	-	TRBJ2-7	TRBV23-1	TGCGCCAGCAGTCAACCACCGGCCGGGACAGGGCCCTACGAGCAGTACTTC	CASSQPPAGTGPYEQYF
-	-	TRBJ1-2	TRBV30	TGTGCCTGGAGTCCGACGGGGAACTATGGCTACACCTTC	CAWSPTGNYGYTF
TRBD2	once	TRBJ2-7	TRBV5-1	TGCGCCAGCAGCTTGGGACGGGAGGACGAGCAGTACTTC	CASSLGREDEQYF
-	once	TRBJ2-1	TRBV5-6	TGTGCCAGCAGCTTAACTAACTACAATGAGCAGTTCTTC	CASSLTNYNEQFF
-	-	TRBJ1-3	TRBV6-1	TGTGCCAGCGTCGAGGGAGGGGGGGCGTACACCATATATTTT	CASVEGGGAYTIYF
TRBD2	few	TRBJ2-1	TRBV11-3	TGTGCCAGCAGCTCGGGACTAGCAGATTACAATGAGCAGTTCTTC	CASSSGLADYNEQFF
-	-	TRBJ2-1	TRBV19	TGTGCCAGTAGTGCTCTGGCTAGTACCCCATACTTGTACAATGAGCAGTTCTTC	CASSALASTPYLYNEQFF
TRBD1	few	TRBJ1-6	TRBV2	TGTGCCAGCCGGGTTGGGGGACAGCGTAATTCACCCCTCCACTTT	CASRVGGQRNSPLHF
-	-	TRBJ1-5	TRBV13	TGTGCCAGCAGCTTAGAACGTCAGGGCCCCCAGCATTTT	CASSLERQGPQHF
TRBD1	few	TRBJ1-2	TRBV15	TGTGCCACCAGCAGGGACACCGGGACAGGGGAGGCCTACACCTTC	CATSRDTGTGEAYTF
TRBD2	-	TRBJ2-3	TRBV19	TGTGCCAGTACCCCGACTAGCGGGTACACAGATACGCAGTATTTT	CASTPTSGYTDTQYF
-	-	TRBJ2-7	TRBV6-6	TGTGCCAGCAGTCAGATAGGCGAGCAGTACTTC	CASSQIGEQYF
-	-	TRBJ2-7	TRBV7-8	TGTGCCAGCAGCTTCGGAGGGAAGGGCTACGAGCAGTACTTC	CASSFGGKGYEQYF
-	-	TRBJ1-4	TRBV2	TGTGCCAGCACCGGGACATCCCTCCCGAATGAAAAACTGTTTTTT	CASTGTSLPNEKLFF
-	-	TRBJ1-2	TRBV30	TGTGCCTGGATTGACAAGAACCACTATGGCTACACCTTC	CAWIDKNHYGYTF
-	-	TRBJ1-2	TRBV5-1	TGCGCCAGCAGCTTGGAGGGCAGCCTCTACCCCTACACCTTC	CASSLEGSLYPYTF
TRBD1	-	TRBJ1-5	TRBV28	TGTGCCAGCAGGTTCGAAGGCGGGACAGGGAGGAATCAGCCCCAGCATTTT	CASRFEGGTGRNQPQHF
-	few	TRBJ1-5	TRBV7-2	TGTGCCAGCAGCCTATCCCCTGGGCTGATTGGGGCCCAGCATTTT	CASSLSPGLIGAQHF
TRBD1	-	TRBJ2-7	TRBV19	TGTGCCAGTAGTTTATCCGGGACAGGGGGCTACGAGCAGTACTTC	CASSLSGTGGYEQYF
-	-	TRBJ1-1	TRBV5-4	TGTGCCAGCAGCAAAGGGCGGGGGCAGGTGAACACTGAAGCTTTCTTT	CASSKGRGQVNTEAFF
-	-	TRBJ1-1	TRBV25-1	TGTGCCAGCAGCGGGAGCAGAGGGTACACTGAAGCTTTCTTT	CASSGSRGYTEAFF
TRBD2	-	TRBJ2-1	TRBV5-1	TGCGCCAGCACCGGGACTAGCGGGAATGAGCAGTTCTTC	CASTGTSGNEQFF
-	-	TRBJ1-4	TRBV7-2	TGTGCCAGCAGACCAAAGGCGGCGAATGAAAAACTGTTTTTT	CASRPKAANEKLFF
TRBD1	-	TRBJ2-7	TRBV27	TGTGCCAGCAGTCCCGGGACAGGGGTATACGAGCAGTACTTC	CASSPGTGVYEQYF